These 16 T cell receptor beta chains originate from one sample sequenced in a study of T cell responses to AZD1222 COVID-19 vaccine. Libraries were prepared by immunoSEQ multiplex PCR; TCRdb keeps only in-frame clonotypes and omits some of them. This table holds around 110,000 clones, 84% found once. Sequencing used peripheral blood, obtained on day 0 of AZD1222 vaccination. These receptors were collected from an adult in good health.

V gene TRBV5-6 combines with J gene TRBJ1-6; no reliable D call. The germline V gene encodes CDR1 SGHDT and CDR2 YYEEEE. This CDR3 has 15 amino acids. V was pared by 4 bases and J by 2 bases, with 10 bases between. DNA of the CDR3: TGTGCCAGCAGCCTGCCACGGCCCTATAATTCACCCCTCCACTTT. Residues: CASSLPRPYNSPLHF.

This clone was seen only once. V usage is TRBV20-1 and J usage is TRBJ2-1, with D perhaps TRBD2 (7 bases). Trimming left V 3 bases short and J 9 bases short, with 21 bases between. Germline CDR1 is DFQATT and CDR2 is SNEGSKA (reference sequence). CDR3 length: 15 amino acids. CDR3 region: CSASKGGPNHFEQFF. The CDR3 coding sequence is TGCAGTGCTAGTAAGGGGGGGCCCAACCATTTTGAGCAGTTCTTC.

This clone occurred once. The rearrangement links TRBV7-3 to TRBJ2-2; maybe TRBD2 (6 bases). The length of the CDR3 is 15 residues. Germline V CDR1 and CDR2: SGHTA, FQGTGA. Trimming pared 2 bases from V and 3 bases from J, leaving 10 bases between. CDR3 DNA sequence: TGTGCCAGCAGCTTATCCGGGAGTTACACCGGGGAGCTGTTTTTT. Its translation is CASSLSGSYTGELFF.

Remarks on this clone: This specimen includes other DNA sequences encoding the same CDR3. The chain joins TRBV4-2 to TRBJ2-5, with D uncertain. The CDR3 loop spans 13 amino acids. Germline V CDR1 and CDR2: LGHNA, YNFKEQ. Trimming cost V 4 bases and J 5 bases, with 11 bases left between them. The CDR3 sequence is CASSRDSRETQYF. The CDR3 region has the DNA TGTGCCAGCAGCCGGGATAGTCGGGAGACCCAGTACTTC.

The chain uses TRBV19 and TRBJ2-7, with 11 positions matching TRBD2. V lost 1 base to trimming and J lost 4 bases; unmatched junction nucleotides: 12. The CDR3 spans 18 residues. The germline gives CDR1 LNHDA, CDR2 SQIVND (reference sequence). For the CDR3, the DNA is TGTGCCAGTAGTATAGGCGCTCCGGGACTAGCGGAGTCATACGAGCAGTACTTC. Its protein product is CASSIGAPGLAESYEQYF.

On this clone: The same CDR3 also results from other DNA sequences found in this sample. V usage is TRBV28 and J usage is TRBJ1-2; D not resolved. The CDR3 covers 12 residues. The V end was cut by 3 bases, the J end by 4 bases, with 6 bases between. CDR1 is MDHEN and CDR2 is SYDVKM in the germline V gene. The CDR3 region is CASSLGSYGYTF. CDR3 nucleotide sequence: TGTGCCAGCAGTTTGGGTAGCTATGGCTACACCTTC.

The V gene is TRBV19, the J gene TRBJ1-5; 7 nucleotides match TRBD1. CDR1 is LNHDA, CDR2 SQIVND, per germline (reference sequence). V shed 6 bases and J 3 bases; nucleotides not matched to a gene: 8. The CDR3 spans 15 residues. The CDR3 is CASRPGQLLNQPQHF. CDR3 DNA sequence: TGTGCCAGTAGACCGGGACAGCTACTCAATCAGCCCCAGCATTTT. Supplemented by reference TRBV19 and TRBJ1-5, the full variable domain reads DGGITQSPKYLFRKEGQNVTLSCEQNLNHDAMYWYRQDPGQGLRLIYYSQIVNDFQKGDIAEGYSVSREKKESFPLTVTSAQKNPTAFYLCASRPGQLLNQPQHFGDGTRLSIL.

The V and J genes are TRBV30 and TRBJ1-4; D is undetermined. The CDR3 is made up of 14 amino acids. Germline V gene lookup returns CDR1 GTSNPN and CDR2 SVGIG (reference sequence). Between the trimmed V and J ends, which lost 0 bases and 7 bases, there was a span of 12 bases. The CDR3 DNA follows: TGTGCCTGGAGTGTAGCGACCCGGGGTGAAAAACTGTTTTTT. Its translation is CAWSVATRGEKLFF.

The CDR3 is CASSSRQGGKREDEQYF. The CDR3 bases are TGTGCCAGCAGTTCTAGACAGGGAGGAAAGCGGGAGGACGAGCAGTACTTC. V and J are TRBV6-2 or TRBV6-3 and TRBJ2-7; 9 nucleotides align to TRBD2. V dropped 4 bases and J dropped 5; count of bases not matched to a gene: 15. The CDR3 loop spans 17 amino acids. CDR1 MNHEY and CDR2 SVGEGT come from the germline V gene.

The J gene is TRBJ1-2, the V gene TRBV12-5; unclear D gene. In germline, CDR1 is LGHNT, CDR2 FRNRAP. Trimming took 4 bases from V and 8 from J, leaving 11 bases between them. The CDR3 spans 12 residues. CDR3 sequence: CASGSNSRGYTF. The CDR3 nucleotides read TGTGCTAGTGGTTCGAATAGTAGAGGCTACACCTTC.

The gene calls are TRBV23-1 and TRBJ1-2, with unresolved D. TRBV23-1 is an open reading frame whose function is uncertain. Between the trimmed V and J ends, which lost 2 bases and 7 bases, there was a span of 17 bases. This CDR3 spans 15 amino acids. The CDR3 nucleotides read TGCGCCAGCAGTCAACCCCCGTGGGGTTATTGTGGCTACACCTTC. This encodes CASSQPPWGYCGYTF.

The CDR3 is CASSQGAIGGAGETQYF. CDR3 DNA sequence: TGCGCCAGCAGCCAAGGAGCAATAGGGGGCGCCGGGGAGACCCAGTACTTC. The rearrangement links TRBV4-3 to TRBJ2-5, with TRBD1 matching over 7 bases. The germline V gene encodes CDR1 LGHNA and CDR2 YSLEER. V gave up 1 base and J gave up 5 bases; unmatched junction bases: 13. The CDR3 totals 17 residues.

The rearrangement uses TRBV18 and TRBJ2-3; 7 nucleotides match TRBD1. In germline, CDR1 is KGHSH, CDR2 LQKENI. Trimming took 3 bases from V and 8 from J; bases not matched to a gene: 8. This CDR3 has 14 amino acids. CDR3 in DNA: TGTGCCAGCTCACCTGGAGACAGGGAAACTACGCAGTATTTT. It encodes CASSPGDRETTQYF.

The rearrangement joins TRBV29-1 to TRBJ2-2; 10 bases match TRBD1. J gave up 6 bases and V 4 bases, and 11 bases lay outside the gene matches. CDR1 is SQVTM and CDR2 is ANQGSEA in the germline V gene. CDR3 length: 16 amino acids. CDR3 sequence reads: CSVVPGTGVSAGELFF. CDR3 bases: TGCAGCGTTGTCCCCGGGACAGGGGTTTCAGCCGGGGAGCTGTTTTTT.

The table lists this clone with a few counts. V is TRBV18 and J is TRBJ2-3; D not certain. The V end was cut by 2 bases, the J end by 4 bases, with 7 bases between. The germline gives CDR1 KGHSH, CDR2 LQKENI. This CDR3 is built from 13 residues. DNA of the CDR3: TGTGCCAGCTCACCAGGGTTGCCAGATACGCAGTATTTT. Its translation is CASSPGLPDTQYF.

This clone was seen a single time. The chain joins TRBV7-6 to TRBJ2-2; TRBD1 might be the D (8 bases). This CDR3 comprises 15 residues. V shed 5 bases and J shed 5 bases, with 15 bases lying between them. CDR1 SGHVS and CDR2 FNYEAQ come from the germline V gene. The CDR3 reads CASSLGQGGTGELFF. DNA for the CDR3: TGTGCCAGCAGCCTTGGACAGGGAGGGACCGGGGAGCTGTTTTTT. The full variable domain, its missing parts supplied by reference TRBV7-6 and TRBJ2-2, is GAGVSQSPRYKVTKRGQDVALRCDPISGHVSLYWYRQALGQGPEFLTYFNYEAQQDKSGLPNDRFSAERPEGSISTLTIQRTEQRDSAMYRCASSLGQGGTGELFFGEGSRLTVL.